This TCR beta chain emerged from a study of blood T cell repertoires in COVID-19. Study-wide background: Some COVID-19 samples were acute and others convalescent; all came from the United States, Italy and Spain. T cells, B-cell-depleted T cells, or PBMCs provided the cDNA or gDNA that served as material.

CDR1 and CDR2 (germline): SNHLY, FYNNEI. Trimming left V 4 bases short and J 3 bases short, with 9 bases between. CDR3 length equals 13 residues. How the authors handled the data: Nucleated cell number was recorded as an estimate derived from reference gene primer amplification. Assay: immunoSEQ multiplex PCR; the TCRdb copy retains only in-frame clones and omits some. Clone size and V and J calls were adopted from that table, with D and trimming inferred from the DNA. Among tens of thousands of clones, around 85% were seen once, and the ten largest hold under 40%. Seattle's enrolled individuals joined amid active infection and were then monitored longitudinally.

This sequence joins TRBV2 and TRBJ1-1, with D unresolved. The sequence derives from an elderly woman with COVID-19, enrolled during active disease. The source material was peripheral blood. The CDR3 DNA reads TGTGCCAGCAGTGTTTACCGGGACACTGAAGCTTTCTTT. This translates into CASSVYRDTEAFF.